By share of the sample, the clone carrying this TCR beta chain is medium-sized. What it binds is unknown. TCR beta CDR3 amplification from genomic DNA was performed by two-round multiplex PCR. It was primers specific to each TRBV and TRBJ gene that first-round PCR used. TCRdb itself ran the multiplex PCR reads through MiXCR, one entry per CDR3 protein. Counted here are around 28,000 distinct CDR3 sequences, 48% occurring once; the ten biggest clones make up approximately 16%. Germline CDR1 reads SGHRS; CDR2 reads YFSETQ. This CDR3 contains 16 residues. The V end was cut by 0 bases, the J end by 6 bases, with 16 bases between. This sample is drawn from a study of prognosis after radiotherapy for stage I lung cancer. In the study overall: The patient group consisted of more than ten men and roughly six women whose ages spanned roughly 53 to 84, median 74.5 years. At a biologically effective dose of at least 100 Gy and in 3 to 5 fractions, SBRT was the radiotherapy delivered. Study observations and caveats: Reduced Shannon entropy following stereotactic body radiation therapy was recorded in patients who developed distant metastases. The number of unique TCR clones went down after stereotactic body radiation therapy, with a median of roughly 10,000 versus 7,000.

This TCR derives from a donor aged 50 or older with non-small cell lung cancer. The specimen was PBMCs, collected before or after stereotactic body radiation therapy (not recorded which). The chain employs TRBV5-1 and TRBJ2-1; TRBD1 is a possible D gene (7 bases). The CDR3 spells CASSLGSGYRGNEQFF. The CDR3 bases are TGCGCCAGCAGCTTGGGTAGCGGATACAGGGGCAATGAGCAGTTCTTC.